The rows below give T cell receptor beta chains drawn from one sample of a study of OX40 agonist ivuxolimab in advanced cancers. Sequenced by immunoSEQ multiplex PCR; TCRdb stores in-frame clones only, minus some. The sample lists under 40,000 clones; roughly nine tenths were seen once. The specimen was CD4+ or CD8+ T cells sorted from blood, collected in a trial of the OX40 agonist ivuxolimab. These receptors were collected from an adult with an advanced solid tumor such as melanoma, head and neck, liver or kidney cancer. CDR3s include the opening cysteine and the closing phenylalanine or tryptophan. Fields, in order: clone size, D gene, V gene, J gene, CDR3 DNA, CDR3 protein. D genes are given only for firm matches. Size tells how often a clone was seen (once, few, many) or the class of an expanded clone, and some rows leave it out.

once	NA	TRBV11-2	TRBJ2-7	TGTGCCAGCAGCACCCCCCTGGGGGGAGCTTTCCCCTACGAGCAGTACTTC	CASSTPLGGAFPYEQYF
few	NA	TRBV6-6	TRBJ2-7	TGTGCCAGCAGTTACGGGCAACTCTCCTACGAGCAGTACTTC	CASSYGQLSYEQYF
NA	NA	TRBV19	TRBJ1-1	TGTGCTACCAGTAGTGGTGGATTTGACACTGAAGCTTTCTTT	CATSSGGFDTEAFF
NA	NA	TRBV7-6	TRBJ2-7	TGTGCCAGCAGCTTAGAATATGGACCCTACTACGAGCAGTACTTC	CASSLEYGPYYEQYF
NA	NA	TRBV19	TRBJ1-6	TGTGCCAGTTCCTGGGGGCCCGGCTCACCCCTCCACTTT	CASSWGPGSPLHF
NA	NA	TRBV7-8	TRBJ2-3	TGTGCCAGCAGCTTAGCGCGGGGCGGGGCGGGAGATACGCAGTATTTT	CASSLARGGAGDTQYF
NA	TRBD2	TRBV4-2	TRBJ2-3	TGTGCCAGCAGCCCAGGGACTAGCGGAGATACGCAGTATTTT	CASSPGTSGDTQYF
NA	TRBD1	TRBV28	TRBJ2-7	TGTGCCAGCAGTTTGTCCGGGACAGGGCTGTACGAGCAGTACTTC	CASSLSGTGLYEQYF
medium-sized	NA	TRBV27	TRBJ2-1	TGTGCCAGCAGTCCGGAGCCCTACAATGAGCAGTTCTTC	CASSPEPYNEQFF
NA	TRBD1	TRBV9	TRBJ1-1	TGTGCCAGCAGCGTAGAACCGGGACAGGGTCTGAACACTGAAGCTTTCTTT	CASSVEPGQGLNTEAFF
NA	NA	TRBV7-2	TRBJ2-2	TGTGCCAGCAGCTTTGGTTCCGGGGAGCTGTTTTTT	CASSFGSGELFF
NA	NA	TRBV5-6	TRBJ2-6	TGTGCCAGCAGCTTGGGCCCCTCTGGGGCCAACGTCCTGACTTTC	CASSLGPSGANVLTF
NA	NA	TRBV27	TRBJ2-1	TGTGCCAGCAGCCTTTTTCAGGGAACTTACAATGAGCAGTTCTTC	CASSLFQGTYNEQFF
once	TRBD1	TRBV13	TRBJ2-7	TGTGCCAGCAGCTCGAGGGACAGAGCCTACGAGCAGTACTTC	CASSSRDRAYEQYF
NA	NA	TRBV9	TRBJ2-2	TGTGCCAGCAGCGTAGCAGGCGGATTGAACACCGGGGAGCTGTTTTTT	CASSVAGGLNTGELFF
NA	TRBD1	TRBV7-7	TRBJ2-5	TGTGCCAGCAGCTTAGGGGACAGGGCAGAGACCCAGTACTTC	CASSLGDRAETQYF
once	NA	TRBV11-2	TRBJ2-5	TGTGCCAGCAGCTCCCTTGAGGTTACCCAGTACTTC	CASSSLEVTQYF
NA	NA	TRBV28	TRBJ1-5	TGTGCCAGCAGTATCGATCGGGCTAATCAGCCCCAGCATTTT	CASSIDRANQPQHF
few	NA	TRBV4-1	TRBJ1-6	TGCGCCAGCCAGGAGATAAGAGGGGGTTCACCCCTCCACTTT	CASQEIRGGSPLHF
NA	NA	TRBV7-9	TRBJ2-7	TGTGCCAGCAGCTCGGACAGCTACCTCTACGAGCAGTACTTC	CASSSDSYLYEQYF
NA	NA	TRBV29-1	TRBJ2-7	TGCAGCGTTTATGTCGCAGCCGCCCTTAACGAGCAGTACTTC	CSVYVAAALNEQYF
NA	NA	TRBV19	TRBJ2-7	TGTGCCAGTAGTATAATGTGGGCGGGGCCGGGCGAGCAGTACTTC	CASSIMWAGPGEQYF
NA	TRBD1	TRBV5-1	TRBJ2-7	TGCGCCAGCAGTCATGCAGGGGGCGAGCAGTACTTC	CASSHAGGEQYF
NA	TRBD1	TRBV27	TRBJ2-7	TGTGCCAGCAGTTTAGGACAGGGGGGGTACGAGCAGTACTTC	CASSLGQGGYEQYF
NA	NA	TRBV5-1	TRBJ2-7	TGCGCCAGCAGCTTGTACTCAGGGCCTGCCTACGAGCAGTACTTC	CASSLYSGPAYEQYF
few	NA	TRBV7-8	TRBJ1-1	TGTGCCAGCAGCTTGGGAGAGGGTTCGGAAGCTTTCTTT	CASSLGEGSEAFF
NA	TRBD2	TRBV4-2	TRBJ2-7	TGTGCCAGCAGCCAAGAGTGGACTAGCGGCTCCTACGAGCAGTACTTC	CASSQEWTSGSYEQYF
once	NA	TRBV5-4	TRBJ2-5	TGTGCCAGCAGCTTAGGGACCGCCCAAGAGACCCAGTACTTC	CASSLGTAQETQYF
NA	NA	TRBV25-1	TRBJ1-1	TGTGCCAGCAGGTGGGGGACTGAAGCTTTCTTT	CASRWGTEAFF